This note documents a single T cell receptor beta chain sequence. This sample is part of a study of T cells in localized non-small cell lung cancer. V was shortened by 6 bases and J by 4 bases, with 15 bases between the two germline ends. The germline gives CDR1 MDHEN, CDR2 SYDVKM. The CDR3 totals 14 residues. TCRdb's copy holds only in-frame clones and misses some; the assay was immunoSEQ multiplex PCR. The sample records 75,000 to 95,000 clones, about 78% being singletons. Sequenced material: PBMCs, taken before any cancer treatment. This sequence originates from a man between 35 and 75 years old with stage II squamous cell lung carcinoma. The chain uses TRBV28 and TRBJ1-1; possible D gene TRBD1, 6 bases. CDR3 residues: CASSVNQGTTEAFF. The CDR3 nucleotides read TGTGCCAGCAGCGTAAATCAGGGGACCACTGAAGCTTTCTTT.